The 18 T cell receptor beta chains in this list originate from one sample, sequenced in a study of shared clonotypes between healthy human individuals. Sequencing used immunoSEQ multiplex PCR; TCRdb keeps in-frame clones, though not all of them. The table includes around 340,000 clones, roughly 70% detected once. The specimen sequenced was memory CD4+ T cells sorted from blood. The sample's subset: CD45RA-negative fraction. These receptors were taken from a man in his thirties or forties in good health.

This clone has more than one count but fewer than ten. The V gene is TRBV6-1, the J gene TRBJ2-7, with D maybe TRBD2 (6 bases). CDR1 MNHNS and CDR2 SASEGT come from the germline V gene. This CDR3 comprises 15 residues. Between the trimmed V and J ends, which lost 0 bases and 3 bases, there was a span of 12 bases. The CDR3 is CASSEAFRGIYEQYF. The CDR3 nucleotides read TGTGCCAGCAGTGAAGCCTTCCGGGGGATCTACGAGCAGTACTTC.

The J gene is TRBJ1-2, the V gene TRBV2, with TRBD1 identical over 7 bases. CDR1 SNHLY and CDR2 FYNNEI come from the germline V gene. This CDR3 spans 14 amino acids. Losses at the gene ends were 7 bases for V and 2 bases for J; bases not matched to a gene: 7. The CDR3 reads CASKTGGQNYGYTF. Here the CDR3 DNA reads TGTGCCAGCAAAACGGGGGGACAGAACTATGGCTACACCTTC.

This sequence joins TRBV5-1 and TRBJ2-3; 10 bases align to TRBD2. Germline CDR1 is SGHRS and CDR2 is YFSETQ. CDR3 length equals 17 residues. With 0 bases clipped from V and 1 base from J, the junction kept 5 bases outside the gene matches. CDR3 nucleotides: TGCGCCAGCAGCTTGGGGGTAGCGGGAGGACGCACAGATACGCAGTATTTT. The encoded protein is CASSLGVAGGRTDTQYF.

V usage is TRBV14 and J usage is TRBJ2-7; D uncertain. Germline values: CDR1 SGHDN, CDR2 FVKESK. This CDR3 region has 16 residues. Trimming removed 6 bases from V and 2 bases from J, with 20 bases in between. CDR3 loop: CASSPRVVRQTYEQYF. CDR3 nucleotides: TGTGCCAGCAGTCCAAGGGTTGTCAGGCAGACCTACGAGCAGTACTTC.

This sequence joins TRBV27 and TRBJ2-3; no clear D. The germline gives CDR1 MNHEY, CDR2 SMNVEV (reference sequence). The CDR3 is 13 amino acids. Trimming pared 0 bases from V and 6 bases from J, leaving 7 bases between. CDR3 sequence: CASSLSPHDTQYF. The CDR3 coding sequence is TGTGCCAGCAGTTTATCGCCCCACGATACGCAGTATTTT.

V gene TRBV5-1 combines with J gene TRBJ1-1; D might be TRBD1 (5 bases). The V end lost 0 bases, the J end lost 3 bases, and 15 bases lay between the germline ends. From germline, CDR1 is SGHRS and CDR2 YFSETQ. The CDR3 spans 16 residues. CDR3 DNA: TGCGCCAGCAGCTTGGAAGCATTCCAAGGGGACACTGAAGCTTTCTTT. It specifies CASSLEAFQGDTEAFF.

The V call is TRBV6-4, the J call TRBJ2-7; the match to TRBD2 covers 8 bases. This CDR3 spans 19 amino acids. The V segment lost 6 bases and the J segment 2 bases; nucleotides outside the gene matches: 21. Germline V CDR1 and CDR2: MRHNA, SNTAGT. The CDR3 DNA sequence: TGTGCCAGCAGCTTACGTGACACGGGGACTAGTTTGAGGGCCTACGAGCAGTACTTC. This sequence encodes CASSLRDTGTSLRAYEQYF.

The chain recombines TRBV6-6 with TRBJ2-3, with TRBD1 matching 9 bases. V dropped 5 bases and J dropped 5; count of bases not matched to a gene: 8. From germline, CDR1 is MNHNY and CDR2 SVGAGI (reference sequence). This CDR3 contains 15 residues. The CDR3 protein is CASSPLGTGKDTQYF. The CDR3 nucleotides are TGTGCCAGCAGTCCCCTTGGGACAGGGAAAGATACGCAGTATTTT.

As for this clone: A read error may explain this, as a much larger clone is one base away. The chain uses TRBV5-4 and TRBJ2-1, with D perhaps matching TRBD2 (5 bases). This CDR3 contains 13 residues. Looked up from germline, CDR1 is SGHNT and CDR2 is YYREEE (reference sequence). Trimming shortened V by 7 bases and J by 9 bases, and 17 bases separated the two germline ends. Here the CDR3 DNA reads TGTGCCAGCCGGACTTCATTAACGGGTGAGCAGTTCTTC. As protein: CASRTSLTGEQFF.

The CDR3 DNA sequence: TGTGCCAGTAGTCCCCGGGCTAGCGGGAGAGATACGCAGTATTTT. Encoded protein: CASSPRASGRDTQYF. The chain couples TRBV19 to TRBJ2-3; 10 positions match TRBD2. The CDR3 loop spans 15 amino acids. CDR1 is LNHDA and CDR2 is SQIVND in the germline V gene (reference sequence). V was clipped by 5 bases and J by 5 bases; unmatched bases: 7.

The chain employs TRBV10-3 and TRBJ1-3; a possible D gene is TRBD1 (5 bases). The germline CDR1 and CDR2 sequences are ENHRY and SYGVKD. V dropped 7 bases and J dropped 7 bases, with 14 bases sitting between them. The CDR3 runs 13 residues. The CDR3: CAINRDRSNTIYF. DNA of the CDR3: TGTGCCATCAACCGGGACCGTAGCAACACCATATATTTT.

This clone has more than one count but fewer than ten. The chain recombines TRBV5-1 with TRBJ2-4; 8 nucleotides match TRBD2. The V segment lost 1 base and the J segment 5 bases; nucleotides outside the gene matches: 2. The CDR3 spans 14 residues. CDR1 is SGHRS, CDR2 YFSETQ, per germline. CDR3 sequence reads: CASSLPGRENIQYF. For the CDR3, the DNA is TGCGCCAGCAGCTTGCCCGGGAGGGAAAACATTCAGTACTTC.

At least ten counts were recorded for this clone. This chain connects TRBV7-2 to TRBJ2-1, with TRBD1 matching 8 bases. Germline values: CDR1 SGHTA, CDR2 FQGNSA. V shed 5 bases and J 7 bases; nucleotides not matched to a gene: 4. The CDR3 consists of 13 residues. Here the CDR3 reads CASSTRQGNEQFF. The CDR3 DNA reads as TGTGCCAGCAGCACCCGACAGGGGAATGAGCAGTTCTTC.

This clone was seen a single time. J is TRBJ2-7 and V is TRBV10-3, with 9 bases aligning to TRBD1. This CDR3 contains 13 residues. Germline CDR1 reads ENHRY; CDR2 reads SYGVKD. V trimming: 6 bases; J trimming: 5 bases; junction bases outside the gene matches: 5. The CDR3 nucleotides are TGTGCCATCAGAGGGACAGGGAGCCACGAGCAGTACTTC. The encoded protein is CAIRGTGSHEQYF.

The V call is TRBV9, the J call TRBJ2-1; no definite D call. Germline lookup yields CDR1 SGDLS and CDR2 YYNGEE. V was trimmed by 4 bases and J by 1 base, leaving 9 bases between them. The CDR3 has 14 amino acids. The CDR3, as DNA: TGTGCCAGCAGCCCCGGATGGTCCTACAATGAGCAGTTCTTC. Translated: CASSPGWSYNEQFF.

Many counts were recorded for this clone. V and J are TRBV7-2 and TRBJ2-3; 7 nucleotides match TRBD2. Per germline, CDR1 SGHTA and CDR2 FQGNSA. This CDR3 contains 16 residues. V dropped 2 bases and J dropped 4; count of bases not matched to a gene: 9. The CDR3: CASSLFAGVGADTQYF. In DNA form, the CDR3 reads TGTGCCAGCAGCTTATTTGCGGGAGTTGGGGCAGATACGCAGTATTTT.

The rearrangement uses TRBV9 and TRBJ2-2; D call uncertain. V dropped 0 bases and J dropped 5 bases, with 11 bases sitting between them. This CDR3 region has 15 residues. The germline V gene encodes CDR1 SGDLS and CDR2 YYNGEE. Here the CDR3 reads CASSVVAGSTGELFF. In DNA form, the CDR3 reads TGTGCCAGCAGCGTAGTGGCAGGTTCGACCGGGGAGCTGTTTTTT.

The chain combines TRBV19 with TRBJ2-2; 9 bases line up with TRBD1. Per the germline V gene, CDR1 is LNHDA and CDR2 is SQIVND (reference sequence). V lost 6 bases and J lost 1; bases outside the gene matches: 6. CDR3 length: 16 amino acids. CDR3 sequence: CASRRPGQGNTGELFF. DNA of the CDR3: TGTGCCAGTAGAAGACCGGGACAGGGGAACACCGGGGAGCTGTTTTTT.